This T cell receptor (beta chain) is drawn from a study of cytomegalovirus exposure and HLA in healthy donors. The study, taken as a whole, reports: Associated with HLA alleles at 0.05 false discovery rate in a later analysis were some 18,000 TCR beta sequences. CMV antigen specificity of three CMV-associated chains was confirmed in vitro. Being productive about 87% or about 30% of the time was typical of most TCR beta V segments in an earlier analysis.

13 Jbeta primers and 60 Vbeta primers were used for the PCR. Using immunoSEQ multiplex PCR, the repertoire was profiled, and TCRdb retains in-frame clones only, with some absent. The table records some 180,000 clones, roughly 85% of them present only once. To note about this clone: Its specificity is unknown.

Looked up from germline, CDR1 is SGDLS and CDR2 is YYNGEE. Between the trimmed V and J ends, which lost 0 bases and 4 bases, there was a span of 10 bases. The CDR3 runs to 14 residues. Sequenced material: PBMCs. The origin of this receptor is a young man in good health and CMV-seropositive. The rearrangement uses TRBV9 and TRBJ1-2; a possible D gene is TRBD1 (6 bases). The CDR3 spells CASSVDAGAYGYTF. The CDR3 DNA reads TGTGCCAGCAGCGTAGACGCAGGGGCCTATGGCTACACCTTC.